This T cell receptor beta chain emerged from a study of regulatory T cells in long-lasting Graves disease. Study observations and caveats: TCR diversity was lower in persistent than newly diagnosed Graves' disease. Small sample size may have lowered accuracy. Persistent disease samples used TRBV28, TRBJ1-2 and TRBJ2-5 preferentially.

This sample's time point: persistent/refractory GD, antithyroid drugs over 5 years with positive TRAb. Extracted PBMC RNA gave rise to the TCR library. EDTA tubes received around 9 milliliters of drawn peripheral blood. A note on this clonotype: What it recognizes is unknown.

For TCR beta, libraries came from iRepertoire HTBI primers and Arm-PCR of CDR3 regions. TCRdb recomputed calls from the multiplex PCR reads with MiXCR, one row per CDR3 protein. The sample includes 350,000 to 450,000 distinct CDR3 sequences, less than 25% seen only once; the top ten take under 25%. The CDR3 spans 17 residues. With 6 bases removed from V and 4 bases from J, the gap between germline ends came to 21 bases. Germline values: CDR1 LNHDA, CDR2 SQIVND (reference sequence). The rearrangement uses TRBV19 and TRBJ2-2; perhaps D is TRBD1 or TRBD2 (9 bases each). Material: peripheral blood mononuclear cells (PBMCs), obtained when the disease was refractory, from a patient treated with antithyroid drugs. This TCR was sampled from a female donor with Graves disease. The CDR3 spells CASRQGASGRFTGELFF. CDR3 bases: TGTGCCAGTAGACAGGGGGCCAGCGGGAGGTTCACCGGGGAGCTGTTTTTT. Complete variable domain (other parts from reference TRBV19 and TRBJ2-2): DGGITQSPKYLFRKEGQNVTLSCEQNLNHDAMYWYRQDPGQGLRLIYYSQIVNDFQKGDIAEGYSVSREKKESFPLTVTSAQKNPTAFYLCASRQGASGRFTGELFFGEGSRLTVL.